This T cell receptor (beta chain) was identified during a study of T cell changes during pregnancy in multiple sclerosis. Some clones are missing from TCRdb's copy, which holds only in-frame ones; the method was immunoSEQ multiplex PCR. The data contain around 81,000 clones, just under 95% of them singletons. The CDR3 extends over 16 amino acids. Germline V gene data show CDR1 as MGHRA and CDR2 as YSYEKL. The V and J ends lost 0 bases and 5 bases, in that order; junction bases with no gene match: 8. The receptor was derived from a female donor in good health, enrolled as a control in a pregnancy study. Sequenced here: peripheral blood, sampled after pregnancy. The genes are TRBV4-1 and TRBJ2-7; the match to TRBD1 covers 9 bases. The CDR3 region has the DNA TGCGCCAGCAGCCAAGAGGGGGGACAGGGATGGAACGAGCAGTACTTC. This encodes CASSQEGGQGWNEQYF.